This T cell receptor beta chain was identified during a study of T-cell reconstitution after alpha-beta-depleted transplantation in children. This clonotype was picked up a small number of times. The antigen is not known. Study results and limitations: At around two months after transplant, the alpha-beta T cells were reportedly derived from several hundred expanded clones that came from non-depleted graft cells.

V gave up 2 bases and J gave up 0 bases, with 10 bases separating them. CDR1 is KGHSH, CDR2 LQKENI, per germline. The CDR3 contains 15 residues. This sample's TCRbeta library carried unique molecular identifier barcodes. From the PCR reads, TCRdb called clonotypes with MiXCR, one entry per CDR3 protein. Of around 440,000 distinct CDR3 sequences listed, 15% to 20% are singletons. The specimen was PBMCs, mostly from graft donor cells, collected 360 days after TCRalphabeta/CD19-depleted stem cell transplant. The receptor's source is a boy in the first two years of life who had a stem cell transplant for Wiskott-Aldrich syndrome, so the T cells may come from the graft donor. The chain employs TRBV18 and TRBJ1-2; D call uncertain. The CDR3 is CASSPGLQPNYGYTF. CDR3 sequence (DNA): TGTGCCAGCTCACCAGGTCTCCAGCCTAACTATGGCTACACCTTC.